This TCR beta chain was sequenced in a study of vaccination and CD4 T cells after COVID-19 (dated by TCRdb to between 2022 and 2023). Some background on the complete study: Every convalescent patient had a positive nasal swab PCR test for SARS-CoV-2, with mild disease in 9 or 10 patients and severe disease in one. The convalescent cohort included six males and four females, with two Hispanic individuals, seven Caucasians, two Asians and one multiracial person. Two doses of either the Pfizer-BioNTech BNT162b2 vaccine (n=8) or the Moderna mRNA-1273 vaccine (n=2) were administered to participants. Post-COVID blood samples from convalescent patients were collected a median of approximately 100 days after diagnosis, with a range of 35 to 161 days. Post-vaccine blood samples were taken a median of about 70 days after the second vaccine dose, with a range of roughly 14 to 250 days. Culture stimuli were overlapping spike peptide pools from SARS-CoV-2 and from the common cold coronaviruses HCoV-NL63, HCoV-OC43 and HCoV-229E. Control cultures used a CEFX viral epitope pool as positive control, an HIV-1 Nef peptide pool as negative control, or no peptide. In roughly nine COVID-19 convalescent patients and a handful of infection-naive healthy vaccine recipients, the spike-specific CD4+ TCR repertoire before mRNA vaccination was compared with the repertoire after mRNA vaccination. Overall study outcomes, separate from this receptor: The median number of SARS-CoV-2-reactive clonotypes rose from roughly 20 after infection to a few dozen after vaccination, but the change was not significant. In convalescent patients, a median around 89% of post-vaccine SARS-CoV-2-reactive clones were detected only after vaccination, suggesting vaccine-specific priming. The study included relatively few convalescent patients and did not analyze early timepoints after natural infection. Of the vaccine-specific clones found in convalescent patients, nearly all (304 of 307) were mono-reactive for SARS-CoV-2 spike instead of being cross-reactive with common cold coronaviruses.

What the treatment or condition label conveys for this sample: roughly 10-day PBMC culture with coronavirus spike peptide pools or control peptides (ViraFEST assay). To expand antigen-specific T cells with peptide pools and then pick out the expanded clonotypes through TCR sequencing, the study relied on the ViraFEST assay. Positive SARS-CoV-2 PCR tests in the convalescent patients dated from March to December 2020, before Alpha, Beta and Delta variants emerged in the United States. PBMCs were cultured at around 2 million per well in IMDM supplemented with about 5.5% human AB serum and around 10 IU/ml IL-2, with 9.5 to 10 ug/ml peptide pools added. On days 3 and 7, half of the culture medium was replaced with fresh IL-2-containing medium. Once the cells had been in culture for over nine days, the EasySep CD4+ T cell isolation kit was used to isolate CD4+ T cells by negative selection. Ficoll-Paque Plus gradient centrifugation was used to isolate PBMCs from whole blood, and the isolated PBMCs were then either used fresh or cryopreserved at -140C. Triplicate wells were generally used for each culture condition.

The method was PCR. TCR sequencing of DNA from cultured CD4+ T cells used the Oncomine TCR Beta short-read assay at the Johns Hopkins FTIC core. The QIAamp micro DNA kit was used to extract genomic DNA from the cultured CD4+ T cells. Oncomine TCR Beta libraries from cultured CD4+ T cells were pooled with unique dual indexes and sequenced on an Illumina iSeq 100. Regarding the original processing steps: Non-productive sequences were filtered out, and CDR3s that did not start with C, did not end with F or W, or were shorter than 7 amino acids were discarded. The MANAFEST web application was used to identify antigen-specific clonotypes by comparing peptide-stimulated wells against reference wells and other culture wells. To be called positive, a clone needed an FDR below 0.05, an odds ratio above 5, and a productive frequency above 0.1% in at least two of three replicate wells. Clonotypes that were significantly expanded in both SARS-CoV-2 spike wells and at least one common cold coronavirus spike condition were defined as cross-reactive. Using R version 3.6.1, CDR3 homology was evaluated through Levenshtein distances (stringdist) along with unrooted phylogenetic trees (ape). The raw public reads went through TCRdb reprocessing: fastp at Q25, MiXCR clone calling, in-frame beta chains kept. For every CDR3 protein sequence, its rows merge into one entry that carries the most common genes and DNA. TCRdb, rather than the study authors, made the V and J calls. A total of 16,000 or so distinct CDR3 sequences appear in this sample, 44% of them only once. Together, the top ten hold 6.5% to 8% of the sample.

The CDR1 and CDR2 encoded by the germline V gene are MGHRA and YSYEKL. The CDR3 starts with the cysteine, ends with the phenylalanine, and has 16 residues. Just CDR3 DNA is preserved here, 48 bases in frame from base 1. Trimming removed 1 base from V and 8 bases from J; the gene matches leave 11 bases unexplained. Turning to this clonotype: The antigen this receptor binds is unknown. Qualities for individual bases were not recorded, and no much larger clone is one base off.

The chain employs TRBV4-1 and TRBJ2-3; 8 of the junction bases match TRBD2. The sequence was obtained from a human donor who had recovered from COVID-19. The material was CD4+ T cells from blood, cultured in vitro, obtained after SARS-CoV-2 vaccination. Read as DNA, the sequence is TGCGCCAGCAGCCAAGCCAGCTATCTAGCGGGTGGTACGCAGTATTTT. The resulting protein is CASSQASYLAGGTQYF.